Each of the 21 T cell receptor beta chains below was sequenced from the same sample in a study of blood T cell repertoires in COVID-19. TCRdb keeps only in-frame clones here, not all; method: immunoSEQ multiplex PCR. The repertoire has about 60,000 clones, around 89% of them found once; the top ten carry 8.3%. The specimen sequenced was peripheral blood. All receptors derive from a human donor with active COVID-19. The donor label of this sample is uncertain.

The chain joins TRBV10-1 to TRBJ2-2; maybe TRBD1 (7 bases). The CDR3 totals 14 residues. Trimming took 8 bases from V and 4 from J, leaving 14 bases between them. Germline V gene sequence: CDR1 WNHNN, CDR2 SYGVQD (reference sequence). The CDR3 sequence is CASGRGVITGELFF. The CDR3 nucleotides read TGCGCCAGCGGCAGGGGGGTCATCACCGGGGAGCTGTTTTTT.

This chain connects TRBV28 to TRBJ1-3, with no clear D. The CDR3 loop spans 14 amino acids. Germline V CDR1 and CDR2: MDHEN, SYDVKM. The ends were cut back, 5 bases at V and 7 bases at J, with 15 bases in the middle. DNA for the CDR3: TGTGCCAGCAGTGCCGGGAGTGTCGGGAACACCATATATTTT. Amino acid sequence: CASSAGSVGNTIYF.

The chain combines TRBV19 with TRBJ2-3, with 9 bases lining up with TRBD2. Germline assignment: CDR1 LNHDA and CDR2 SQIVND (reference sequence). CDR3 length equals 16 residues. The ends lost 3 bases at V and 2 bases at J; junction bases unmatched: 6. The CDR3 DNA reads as TGTGCCAGTAGTATTAAGAGCGGGGGGCTCACAGATACGCAGTATTTT. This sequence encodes CASSIKSGGLTDTQYF.

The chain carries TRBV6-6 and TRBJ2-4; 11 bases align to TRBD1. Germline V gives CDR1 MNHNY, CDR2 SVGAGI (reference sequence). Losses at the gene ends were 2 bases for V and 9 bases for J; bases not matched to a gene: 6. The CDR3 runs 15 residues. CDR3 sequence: CASSYTGQGAPIQYF. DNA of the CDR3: TGTGCCAGCAGTTACACCGGACAGGGGGCCCCCATTCAGTACTTC.

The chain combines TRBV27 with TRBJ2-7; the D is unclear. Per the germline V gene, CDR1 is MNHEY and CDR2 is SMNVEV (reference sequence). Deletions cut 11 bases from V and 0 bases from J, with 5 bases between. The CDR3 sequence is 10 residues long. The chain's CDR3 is CAANSYEQYF. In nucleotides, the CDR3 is TGTGCCGCGAACTCCTACGAGCAGTACTTC.

The CDR3 DNA sequence: TGTGCCAGCAGTCCTAACCGGGACAGATCCTACGAGCAGTACTTC. Residues: CASSPNRDRSYEQYF. The chain combines TRBV28 with TRBJ2-7; TRBD1 matches 7 bases. Unmatched junction bases numbered 8, after V lost 5 bases and J lost 1 base. CDR3 length: 15 amino acids. Germline CDR1 reads MDHEN; CDR2 reads SYDVKM.

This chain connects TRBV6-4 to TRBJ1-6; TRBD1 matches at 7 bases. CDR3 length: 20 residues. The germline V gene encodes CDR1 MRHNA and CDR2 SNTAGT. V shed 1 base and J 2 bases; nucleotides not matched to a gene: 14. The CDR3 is CASSDLPGQRALTYNSPLHF. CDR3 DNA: TGTGCCAGCAGTGACTTACCGGGACAGCGAGCCCTCACCTATAATTCACCCCTCCACTTT.

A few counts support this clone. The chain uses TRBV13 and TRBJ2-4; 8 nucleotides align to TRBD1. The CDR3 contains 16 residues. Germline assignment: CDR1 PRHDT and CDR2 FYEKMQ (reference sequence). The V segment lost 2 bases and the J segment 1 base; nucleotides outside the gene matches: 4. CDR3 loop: CASSLQGALAKNIQYF. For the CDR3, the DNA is TGTGCCAGCAGCTTACAGGGGGCTTTGGCCAAAAACATTCAGTACTTC.

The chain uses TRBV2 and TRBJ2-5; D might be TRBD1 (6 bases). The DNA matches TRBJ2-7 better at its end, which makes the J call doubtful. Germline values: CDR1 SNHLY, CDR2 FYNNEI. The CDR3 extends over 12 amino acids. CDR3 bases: TGTGCCACCTCTCAGGGGACCTACGAGCAGTACTTC. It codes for CATSQGTYEQYF.

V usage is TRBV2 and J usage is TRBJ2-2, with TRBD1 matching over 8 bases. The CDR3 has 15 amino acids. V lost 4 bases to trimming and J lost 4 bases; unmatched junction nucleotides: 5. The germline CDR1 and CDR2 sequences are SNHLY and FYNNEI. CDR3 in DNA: TGTGCCAGCAGTGCGGACAGGGTTGGCACCGGGGAGCTGTTTTTT. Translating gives CASSADRVGTGELFF.

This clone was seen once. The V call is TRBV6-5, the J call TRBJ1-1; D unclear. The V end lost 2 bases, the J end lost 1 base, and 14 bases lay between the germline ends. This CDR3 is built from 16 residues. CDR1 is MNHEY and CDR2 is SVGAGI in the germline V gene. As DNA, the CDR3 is TGTGCCAGCAGTTACGGCGGGCGGGAAACGAACACTGAAGCTTTCTTT. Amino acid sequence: CASSYGGRETNTEAFF.

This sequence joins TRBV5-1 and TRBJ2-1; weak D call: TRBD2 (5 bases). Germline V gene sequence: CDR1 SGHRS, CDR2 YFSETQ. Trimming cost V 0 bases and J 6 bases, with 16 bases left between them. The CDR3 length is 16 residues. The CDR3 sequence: CASSLVVGVVANEQFF. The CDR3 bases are TGCGCCAGCAGCTTGGTTGTCGGGGTAGTCGCCAATGAGCAGTTCTTC. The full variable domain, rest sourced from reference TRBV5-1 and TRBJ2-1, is KAGVTQTPRYLIKTRGQQVTLSCSPISGHRSVSWYQQTPGQGLQFLFEYFSETQRNKGNFPGRFSGRQFSNSRSEMNVSTLELGDSALYLCASSLVVGVVANEQFFGPGTRLTVL.

The CDR3 DNA is TGCGCCAGCAGCCTACCGGCAGGGTTCCCCCAAGAGACCCAGTACTTC. Its protein product is CASSLPAGFPQETQYF. The chain has TRBV5-1 and TRBJ2-5; a possible D gene is TRBD1 (5 bases). The CDR3 extends over 16 amino acids. Germline CDR1 is SGHRS and CDR2 is YFSETQ. Between the trimmed V and J ends, which lost 4 bases and 1 base, there was a span of 17 bases.

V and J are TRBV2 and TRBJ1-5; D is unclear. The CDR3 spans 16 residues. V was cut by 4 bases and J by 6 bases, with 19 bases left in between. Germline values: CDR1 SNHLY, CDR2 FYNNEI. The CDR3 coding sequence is TGTGCCAGCAGTGTAGGGATAGGCAGGAGCGGTCAGCCCCAGCATTTT. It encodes CASSVGIGRSGQPQHF.

CDR3 amino acids: CATSSFTSGGAPDTQYF. The CDR3, as DNA: TGTGCCACCAGCAGCTTTACTAGCGGGGGGGCCCCAGATACGCAGTATTTT. This chain uses TRBV15 with TRBJ2-3; TRBD2 matches 13 bases. Germline V CDR1 and CDR2: LNHNV, YYDKDF (reference sequence). There are 17 residues in the CDR3. With 3 bases clipped from V and 4 bases from J, the junction kept 7 bases outside the gene matches.

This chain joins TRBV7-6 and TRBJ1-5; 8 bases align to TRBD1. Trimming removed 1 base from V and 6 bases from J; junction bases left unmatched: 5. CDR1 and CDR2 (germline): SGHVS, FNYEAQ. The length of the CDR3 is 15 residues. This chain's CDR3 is CASSLGTGSRQPQHF. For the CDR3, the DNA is TGTGCCAGCAGCTTAGGGACAGGGTCTCGTCAGCCCCAGCATTTT.

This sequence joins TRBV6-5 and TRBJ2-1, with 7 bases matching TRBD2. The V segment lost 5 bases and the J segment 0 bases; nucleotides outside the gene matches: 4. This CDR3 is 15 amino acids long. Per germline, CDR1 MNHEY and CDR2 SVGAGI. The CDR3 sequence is CASSKTSVSYNEQFF. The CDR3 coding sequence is TGTGCCAGCAGTAAAACTAGCGTCTCCTACAATGAGCAGTTCTTC.

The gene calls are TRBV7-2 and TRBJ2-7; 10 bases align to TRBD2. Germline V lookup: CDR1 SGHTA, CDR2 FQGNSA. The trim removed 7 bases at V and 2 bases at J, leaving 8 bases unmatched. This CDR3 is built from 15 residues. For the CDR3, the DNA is TGTGCCAGCAACCCGGGGAGCGGGGGGGCCTACGAGCAGTACTTC. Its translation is CASNPGSGGAYEQYF.

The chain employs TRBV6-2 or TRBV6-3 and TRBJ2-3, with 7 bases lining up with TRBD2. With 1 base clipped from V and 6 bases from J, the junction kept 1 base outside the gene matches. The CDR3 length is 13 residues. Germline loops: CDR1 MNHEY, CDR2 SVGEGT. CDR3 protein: CASSYYSGDTQYF. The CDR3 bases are TGTGCCAGCAGTTACTATAGCGGGGATACGCAGTATTTT.

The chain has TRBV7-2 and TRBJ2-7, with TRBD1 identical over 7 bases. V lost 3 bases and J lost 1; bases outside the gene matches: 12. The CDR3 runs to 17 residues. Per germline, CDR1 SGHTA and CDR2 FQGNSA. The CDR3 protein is CASSFELGDSFSYEQYF. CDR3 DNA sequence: TGTGCCAGCAGCTTTGAGCTAGGGGACAGCTTTTCCTACGAGCAGTACTTC.

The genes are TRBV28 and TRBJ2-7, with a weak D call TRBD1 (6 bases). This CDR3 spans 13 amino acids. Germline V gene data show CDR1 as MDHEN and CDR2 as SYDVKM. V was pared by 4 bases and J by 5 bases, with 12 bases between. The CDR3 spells CASSSAQGHEQYF. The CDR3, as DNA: TGTGCCAGCAGTTCCGCACAGGGCCACGAGCAGTACTTC.